The source of this T cell receptor (beta chain) is a study of lymphopenia after photon versus proton radiotherapy. This clone appeared once. Sequencing used immunoSEQ multiplex PCR; TCRdb keeps in-frame clones, though not all of them. The profile shows fewer than 65,000 clones, around 85% of them singletons. Sequencing was performed on peripheral blood, taken from a patient treated with photon-based radiotherapy. This clonotype was obtained from a man aged 35 to 55 with gastric cancer.

CDR3 loop: CAISESESGANVLTF. CDR3 DNA sequence: TGTGCCATCAGCGAGAGTGAATCTGGGGCCAACGTCCTGACTTTC. The J gene is TRBJ2-6, the V gene TRBV10-3; no clear D gene. Trimming shortened V by 6 bases and J by 1 base, and 10 bases separated the two germline ends. The CDR3 extends over 15 amino acids. Germline values: CDR1 ENHRY, CDR2 SYGVKD.